What follows are 31 T cell receptor beta chains derived from one specimen sequenced in a study of human T cells and chemical hapten exposure. From the RACE reads, TCRdb called clonotypes with MiXCR, one entry per CDR3 protein. The sample carries 55,000 to 85,000 distinct CDR3 sequences, over 7.5% recorded once. The sample's time point: patch test 1, 2 weeks after DPC sensitization. The sample's treatment: therapeutic diphenylcyclopropenone sensitization with weekly scalp DPC. Sequencing used whole blood, obtained in connection with sensitization to the hapten diphenylcyclopropenone (DPC). These receptors were collected from a woman aged 40 to 50 with alopecia areata. Some clones in this sample may be carry-over from other donors' samples.

This clonotype was counted at least ten times. V gene TRBV7-9 combines with J gene TRBJ2-3; 8 bases are shared with TRBD1. Germline CDR1 and CDR2: SEHNR and FQNEAQ (reference sequence). The CDR3 covers 19 residues. V lost 0 bases, J lost 0 bases, and 11 bases stayed unmatched. In DNA, the CDR3 is TGTGCCAGCAGCTTAGCCCCATACAGGGGGAGAATGAGCACAGATACGCAGTATTTT. Amino acid sequence: CASSLAPYRGRMSTDTQYF.

This clonotype was observed many times. V gene TRBV15 combines with J gene TRBJ1-5; TRBD1 aligns across 12 bases. V was pared by 5 bases and J by 7 bases, with 9 bases of the junction left unmatched. CDR3 size: 16 residues. Looked up from germline, CDR1 is LNHNV and CDR2 is YYDKDF (reference sequence). The CDR3 region is CATSGNRDRGRQPQHF. The CDR3 DNA is TGTGCCACCAGCGGAAACCGGGACAGGGGGCGGCAGCCCCAGCATTTT.

A note on this clonotype: A much larger clone differs from this one at a single base, so this may be a read error. V is TRBV24-1 and J is TRBJ2-2; 9 nucleotides agree with TRBD1. From germline, CDR1 is KGHDR and CDR2 SFDVKD. J gave up 3 bases and V 3 bases, and 4 bases lay outside the gene matches. The CDR3 spans 16 residues. DNA of the CDR3: TGTGCCACCAGTGATGCCTGGACAGGGGACACCGGGGAGCTGTTTTTT. Protein product: CATSDAWTGDTGELFF.

There are many counts of this clonotype. The chain uses TRBV7-9 and TRBJ2-7; possibly TRBD1 or TRBD2 for D (5 bases each). The germline V gene has CDR1 SEHNR and CDR2 FQNEAQ (reference sequence). V was cut by 0 bases and J by 2 bases, with 11 bases left in between. The CDR3 is made up of 15 amino acids. The DNA of the CDR3 is TGTGCCAGCAGCTTAGCGCGAGGGGATACCTACGAGCAGTACTTC. It is translated as CASSLARGDTYEQYF. The full variable domain, with the rest looked up from reference TRBV7-9 and TRBJ2-7, is DTGVSQNPRHKITKRGQNVTFRCDPISEHNRLYWYRQTLGQGPEFLTYFQNEAQLEKSRLLSDRFSAERPKGSFSTLEIQRTEQGDSAMYLCASSLARGDTYEQYFGPGTRLTVT.

This clonotype was detected ten times or more. The chain joins TRBV20-1 to TRBJ2-2, with D perhaps TRBD2 (6 bases). Germline lookup yields CDR1 DFQATT and CDR2 SNEGSKA (reference sequence). This CDR3 is built from 14 residues. V was clipped by 6 bases and J by 4 bases, with 15 bases between them. The CDR3 DNA is TGCAGTGCGATTATCTTCGGGGGCACCGGGGAGCTGTTTTTT. Its protein product is CSAIIFGGTGELFF.

This clonotype was seen at least ten times. The V gene is TRBV20-1, the J gene TRBJ2-7; tentatively, D is TRBD2 (6 bases). This CDR3 contains 14 residues. V gave up 3 bases and J gave up 0 bases, with 12 bases separating them. Germline V gene lookup returns CDR1 DFQATT and CDR2 SNEGSKA (reference sequence). In DNA form, the CDR3 reads TGCAGTGCTAGTGACGGGGGAGCCTCCTACGAGCAGTACTTC. This translates into CSASDGGASYEQYF.

This clonotype was picked up many times. V and J are TRBV7-2 and TRBJ2-7; a possible D gene is TRBD1 (5 bases). The V end lost 2 bases, the J end lost 0 bases, and 11 bases lay between the germline ends. The CDR3 extends over 15 amino acids. Germline lookup yields CDR1 SGHTA and CDR2 FQGNSA. CDR3 nucleotides: TGTGCCAGCAGCTTAAGGCCCGACAGCTCCTACGAGCAGTACTTC. Amino acids: CASSLRPDSSYEQYF.

This clonotype was detected only a few times. This chain joins TRBV11-2 and TRBJ1-1, with a possible D match to TRBD1 (5 bases). The CDR3 spans 14 residues. CDR1 is SGHAT and CDR2 is FQNNGV in the germline V gene. With 3 bases removed from V and 4 bases from J, the gap between germline ends came to 12 bases. The CDR3 sequence is CASSLGVWSTEAFF. DNA for the CDR3: TGTGCCAGCAGCTTGGGGGTTTGGAGCACTGAAGCTTTCTTT.

At least ten counts were recorded for this clonotype. This sequence joins TRBV6-2 or TRBV6-3 and TRBJ2-5; D gene uncertain. The CDR3 sequence is 11 residues long. Trimming removed 2 bases at V and 2 bases at J, with 0 bases between. Germline CDR1 is MNHEY and CDR2 is SVGEGT. CDR3 nucleotides: TGTGCCAGCAGTTACCAAGAGACCCAGTACTTC. Translating gives CASSYQETQYF.

This clonotype has ten or more counts. The chain joins TRBV6-6 to TRBJ1-2, with D perhaps TRBD1 (5 bases). The germline V gene has CDR1 MNHNY and CDR2 SVGAGI (reference sequence). V dropped 5 bases and J dropped 2 bases, with 9 bases sitting between them. CDR3 size: 13 residues. CDR3 in amino acids: CASSPRGNYGYTF. The CDR3 DNA sequence: TGTGCCAGCAGTCCACGGGGGAACTATGGCTACACCTTC.

This clonotype was counted many times. The chain uses TRBV6-6 and TRBJ2-2, with D perhaps TRBD2 (5 bases). This CDR3 region has 16 residues. V was trimmed by 5 bases and J by 0 bases, leaving 13 bases between them. Per the germline V gene, CDR1 is MNHNY and CDR2 is SVGAGI (reference sequence). CDR3 in DNA: TGTGCCAGCAGTCTGATCGCGGGCCCGAACACCGGGGAGCTGTTTTTT. The encoded protein is CASSLIAGPNTGELFF.

The chain links TRBV4-1 to TRBJ2-7; D uncertain. The V gene lost 4 bases and the J gene lost 3 bases, with 10 bases spanning the gap. CDR3 length: 13 amino acids. Germline CDR1 and CDR2: MGHRA and YSYEKL. The CDR3 protein is CASSLSLNYEQYF. The CDR3 bases are TGCGCCAGCAGCCTTTCTCTTAACTACGAGCAGTACTTC.

The rearrangement links TRBV10-3 to TRBJ2-4; D unclear. Trimming stripped 3 bases from V and 1 base from J, with 7 bases between. The CDR3 is 14 residues long. Germline assignment: CDR1 ENHRY and CDR2 SYGVKD. Written as DNA, the CDR3 is TGTGCCATCAGTGACCCTGAGGCCAAAAACATTCAGTACTTC. Its translation: CAISDPEAKNIQYF.

This clonotype was seen repeatedly, ten times or more. V gene TRBV6-6 combines with J gene TRBJ1-1; D not certain. The germline V and J ends were trimmed by 5 bases and 7 bases, with 14 bases remaining between them. The V gene's germline CDR1 is MNHNY and CDR2 SVGAGI (reference sequence). This CDR3 has 13 residues. CDR3 coding DNA: TGTGCCAGCAGTCCCCCGTTGGGATTTGAAGCTTTCTTT. Translation gives CASSPPLGFEAFF.

In this sample, this clonotype turned up many times. The V call is TRBV6-2 or TRBV6-3, the J call TRBJ1-2; a weak D match, TRBD1 (6 bases). V dropped 6 bases and J dropped 8 bases, with 13 bases sitting between them. This CDR3 is built from 12 residues. CDR1 and CDR2 (germline): MNHEY, SVGEGT. The CDR3 bases are TGTGCCAGCAGGCGGACAGTTGGGGGCTACACCTTC. Translation: CASRRTVGGYTF.

This clonotype has at least ten counts. This chain joins TRBV5-1 and TRBJ2-7, with 7 bases fitting TRBD2. The trim removed 5 bases at V and 2 bases at J, leaving 7 bases unmatched. The germline gives CDR1 SGHRS, CDR2 YFSETQ. This CDR3 contains 14 residues. In nucleotides, the CDR3 is TGCGCCAGCAGACGGGATAGCGGGCCCTACGAGCAGTACTTC. Translated, it gives CASRRDSGPYEQYF.

The chain couples TRBV11-2 to TRBJ2-5, with D perhaps matching TRBD2 (6 bases). This CDR3 has 14 amino acids. Per the germline V gene, CDR1 is SGHAT and CDR2 is FQNNGV. Trimming removed 0 bases from V and 5 bases from J, with 10 bases in between. The CDR3 DNA reads TGTGCCAGCAGCTTAGACGGGAGCCCGGAGACCCAGTACTTC. Translated, it gives CASSLDGSPETQYF.

This clonotype was seen repeatedly, ten times or more. The chain has TRBV7-2 and TRBJ2-3; D is possibly TRBD2 (6 bases). This CDR3 is built from 14 residues. The V end lost 5 bases, the J end lost 3 bases, and 12 bases lay between the germline ends. Germline values: CDR1 SGHTA, CDR2 FQGNSA. The CDR3 loop reads CASSTTTSTDTQYF. CDR3 bases: TGTGCCAGCAGCACAACGACTAGTACAGATACGCAGTATTTT.

This clonotype showed up many times. J is TRBJ1-2 and V is TRBV2, with unresolved D. The CDR3 contains 12 residues. Trimming removed 8 bases at V and 8 bases at J, with 15 bases between. Germline CDR1 is SNHLY and CDR2 is FYNNEI. The CDR3 reads CASGGSSRGYTF. The CDR3 coding sequence is TGTGCCAGCGGCGGATCAAGTCGGGGCTACACCTTC.

This clonotype occurred many times. The chain carries TRBV11-2 and TRBJ1-5, with D maybe TRBD1 (5 bases). V lost 3 bases to trimming and J lost 5 bases, with 5 bases between them. The CDR3 spans 12 residues. Germline CDR1 reads SGHAT; CDR2 reads FQNNGV. CDR3 protein: CASSLGDQPQHF. The CDR3 DNA reads TGTGCCAGCAGCTTGGGGGATCAGCCCCAGCATTTT.

This chain connects TRBV7-2 to TRBJ2-7; D is undetermined. This CDR3 has 14 amino acids. Germline CDR1 and CDR2: SGHTA and FQGNSA. V shed 1 base and J shed 0 bases, with 7 bases lying between them. CDR3 loop: CASSLGWGSYEQYF. The CDR3 coding sequence is TGTGCCAGCAGCTTAGGGTGGGGCTCCTACGAGCAGTACTTC.

The V and J genes are TRBV7-2 and TRBJ1-4; D is unclear. There are 15 residues in the CDR3. Germline CDR1 reads SGHTA; CDR2 reads FQGNSA. V shed 5 bases and J shed 5 bases, with 15 bases lying between them. CDR3 nucleotide sequence: TGTGCCAGCAGCCGCATCCTGGGCAACAATGAAAAACTGTTTTTT. Translation: CASSRILGNNEKLFF.

This clonotype turned up a few times. J is TRBJ2-7 and V is TRBV29-1; D gene uncertain. In germline, CDR1 is SQVTM, CDR2 ANQGSEA. V lost 3 bases and J lost 1, with 4 bases in between. The CDR3 is 11 residues long. The CDR3 reads CSVDESYEQYF. CDR3 bases: TGCAGCGTTGACGAGTCCTACGAGCAGTACTTC.

This sequence joins TRBV29-1 and TRBJ2-5, with 7 positions matching TRBD1. V lost 7 bases to trimming and J lost 5 bases; unmatched junction nucleotides: 4. CDR1 is SQVTM and CDR2 is ANQGSEA in the germline V gene. The CDR3 loop spans 11 amino acids. CDR3 sequence reads: CSGQGVETQYF. The CDR3 DNA is TGCAGCGGACAGGGTGTGGAGACCCAGTACTTC.

The chain carries TRBV7-2 and TRBJ2-4; a weak D match, TRBD2 (5 bases). CDR1 is SGHTA and CDR2 is FQGNSA in the germline V gene. Trimming cost V 3 bases and J 6 bases, with 15 bases left between them. This CDR3 is 15 amino acids long. In nucleotides, the CDR3 is TGTGCCAGCAGCTTTTGGGCGCCGCGGGCAAACATTCAGTACTTC. This translates into CASSFWAPRANIQYF.

This clonotype was recorded many times. The chain carries TRBV14 and TRBJ2-1; 9 bases agree with TRBD2. Germline CDR1 reads SGHDN; CDR2 reads FVKESK. This CDR3 region has 16 residues. V gave up 2 bases and J gave up 2 bases; unmatched junction bases: 4. The CDR3 coding sequence is TGTGCCAGCAGCCAATTTGGACTAGCGACCTACAATGAGCAGTTCTTC. Its translation: CASSQFGLATYNEQFF.

This clonotype has just a few counts. The V call is TRBV6-2 or TRBV6-3, the J call TRBJ1-1; a weak D match, TRBD1 (5 bases). This CDR3 comprises 12 residues. Germline values: CDR1 MNHEY, CDR2 SVGEGT. The V and J ends lost 2 bases and 10 bases respectively, with 11 bases between them. The CDR3 DNA reads TGTGCCAGCAGTTACGACAGATTCAGAGCTTTCTTT. Its protein product is CASSYDRFRAFF.

This clonotype was detected many times. V usage is TRBV30 and J usage is TRBJ1-5; no firm D call. CDR1 and CDR2 (germline): GTSNPN, SVGIG (reference sequence). V was shortened by 4 bases and J by 3 bases, with 10 bases between the two germline ends. The CDR3 has 13 residues. The CDR3 sequence is CAWTDGTNQPQHF. The DNA of the CDR3 is TGTGCCTGGACCGACGGAACCAATCAGCCCCAGCATTTT.

This clonotype was counted at least ten times. The chain joins TRBV18 to TRBJ2-7; D is perhaps TRBD2 (5 bases). V lost 2 bases, J lost 0 bases, and 17 bases lay in between. The germline gives CDR1 KGHSH, CDR2 LQKENI. The CDR3 spans 17 residues. CDR3 protein: CASSPNRPGIDSYEQYF. CDR3 DNA: TGTGCCAGCTCACCAAACCGGCCCGGGATAGACTCCTACGAGCAGTACTTC.

This clonotype has a count of ten or more. V and J are TRBV10-1 and TRBJ2-1; D may be TRBD2 (6 bases). CDR1 is WNHNN, CDR2 SYGVQD, per germline (reference sequence). Trimming took 4 bases from V and 2 from J, leaving 12 bases between them. The CDR3 sequence is 15 residues long. The CDR3 nucleotides are TGCGCCAGCAGTGGGGATAGCGGTACCTACAATGAGCAGTTCTTC. Translation gives CASSGDSGTYNEQFF.

The DNA for the CDR3 is TGTGCCAGCAGCTTAAGACGGGGCCAAGGATACGAGCAGTACTTC. This sequence encodes CASSLRRGQGYEQYF. The chain is built from TRBV7-2 and TRBJ2-7; the D gene could be TRBD1 or TRBD2 (5 bases each). CDR3 length: 15 amino acids. Germline-derived CDR1 and CDR2 are SGHTA and FQGNSA. The V end lost 2 bases, the J end lost 4 bases, and 15 bases lay between the germline ends.